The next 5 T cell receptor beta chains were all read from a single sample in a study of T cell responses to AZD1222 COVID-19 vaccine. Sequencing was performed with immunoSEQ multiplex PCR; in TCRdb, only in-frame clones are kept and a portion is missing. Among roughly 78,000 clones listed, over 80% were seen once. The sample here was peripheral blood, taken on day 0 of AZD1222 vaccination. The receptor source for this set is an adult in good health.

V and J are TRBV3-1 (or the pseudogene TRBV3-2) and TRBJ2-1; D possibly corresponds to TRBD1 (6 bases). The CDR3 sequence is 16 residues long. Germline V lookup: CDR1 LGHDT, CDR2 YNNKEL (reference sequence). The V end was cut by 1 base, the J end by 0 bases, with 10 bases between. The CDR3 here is CASSQVRGSSYNEQFF. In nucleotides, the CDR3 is TGTGCCAGCAGCCAAGTTAGGGGGAGCTCCTACAATGAGCAGTTCTTC.

CDR3 loop: CASSITGQVHYGYTF. DNA for the CDR3: TGCGCCAGCAGCATTACTGGACAGGTCCACTATGGCTACACCTTC. The chain couples TRBV5-1 to TRBJ1-2; 7 nucleotides align to TRBD1. V lost 4 bases and J lost 3; bases outside the gene matches: 9. This CDR3 has 15 amino acids. Per germline, CDR1 SGHRS and CDR2 YFSETQ.

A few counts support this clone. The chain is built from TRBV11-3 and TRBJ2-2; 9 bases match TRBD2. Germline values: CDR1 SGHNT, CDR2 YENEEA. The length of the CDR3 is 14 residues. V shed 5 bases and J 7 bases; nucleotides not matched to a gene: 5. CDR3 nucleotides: TGTGCCAGCAGCGTAGCGGGAGCGGTCGGGGAGCTGTTTTTT. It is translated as CASSVAGAVGELFF. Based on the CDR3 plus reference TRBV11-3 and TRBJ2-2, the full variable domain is EAGVVQSPRYKIIEKKQPVAFWCNPISGHNTLYWYLQNLGQGPELLIRYENEEAVDDSQLPKDRFSAERLKGVDSTLKIQPAELGDSAVYLCASSVAGAVGELFFGEGSRLTVL.

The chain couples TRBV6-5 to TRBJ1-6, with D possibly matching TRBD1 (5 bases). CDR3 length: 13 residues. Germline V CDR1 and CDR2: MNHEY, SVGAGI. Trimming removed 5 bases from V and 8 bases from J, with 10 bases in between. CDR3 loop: CASSPRDYSPLHF. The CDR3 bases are TGTGCCAGCAGTCCCAGGGATTATTCACCCCTCCACTTT.

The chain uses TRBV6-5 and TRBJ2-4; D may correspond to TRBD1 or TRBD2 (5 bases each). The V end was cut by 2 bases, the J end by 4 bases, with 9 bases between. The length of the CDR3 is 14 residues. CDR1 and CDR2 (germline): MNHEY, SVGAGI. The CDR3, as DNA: TGTGCCAGCAGTTACGGGACCGAAAAAAACATTCAGTACTTC. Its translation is CASSYGTEKNIQYF.